The next 20 T cell receptor beta chains were all read from a single sample in a study of preoperative IRX-2 immunotherapy in early breast cancer. The treatment: preoperative locoregional IRX-2 cytokine immunotherapy. Produced via immunoSEQ multiplex PCR; TCRdb's table is partial and in-frame only. Among tens of thousands of clones, around 82% were seen once, and the ten largest hold approximately 1.5%. Sequenced here: lymph node tissue, sampled after IRX-2 immunotherapy. Receptors were obtained from a human donor with breast cancer.

The chain couples TRBV11-3 to TRBJ2-7; 9 nucleotides agree with TRBD1. The CDR3 consists of 15 residues. Germline assignment: CDR1 SGHNT and CDR2 YENEEA. The V segment lost 4 bases and the J segment 5 bases; nucleotides outside the gene matches: 9. The CDR3 DNA reads TGTGCCAGCAGCTCTTCAGACAGGGGGAGGCACGAGCAGTACTTC. The encoded protein is CASSSSDRGRHEQYF. Variable domain in full (rest from reference TRBV11-3 and TRBJ2-7): EAGVVQSPRYKIIEKKQPVAFWCNPISGHNTLYWYLQNLGQGPELLIRYENEEAVDDSQLPKDRFSAERLKGVDSTLKIQPAELGDSAVYLCASSSSDRGRHEQYFGPGTRLTVT.

The chain carries TRBV7-1 and TRBJ2-7, with 9 bases identical to TRBD2. TRBV7-1 is flagged as an ORF with uncertain function. The junction had 3 bases not matched to a gene; V was cut back by 3 bases and J by 3 bases. The CDR3 extends over 14 amino acids. CDR3 nucleotide sequence: TGTGCCAGCAGCTCGGGACTAGCTCTCTACGAGCAGTACTTC. Residues: CASSSGLALYEQYF.

The V and J genes are TRBV19 and TRBJ1-1; 7 nucleotides agree with TRBD1. Germline CDR1 and CDR2: LNHDA and SQIVND (reference sequence). CDR3 length: 16 residues. V gave up 1 base and J gave up 6 bases; unmatched junction bases: 11. The CDR3 sequence is CASSIAMATGKSEAFF. CDR3 bases: TGTGCCAGTAGTATAGCCATGGCGACAGGGAAGTCTGAAGCTTTCTTT.

The chain couples TRBV19 to TRBJ1-5, with D perhaps matching TRBD1 (6 bases). The CDR3 contains 17 residues. Germline V gene sequence: CDR1 LNHDA, CDR2 SQIVND (reference sequence). With 0 bases removed from V and 2 bases from J, the gap between germline ends came to 14 bases. CDR3 bases: TGTGCCAGTAGTATAGACGGCAGGGGTTGGGGCAATCAGCCCCAGCATTTT. It codes for CASSIDGRGWGNQPQHF.

The genes are TRBV6-8 and TRBJ2-3; weak D call: TRBD2 (7 bases). V dropped 3 bases and J dropped 1 base, with 17 bases sitting between them. The CDR3 totals 17 residues. Germline V gene sequence: CDR1 MNHGY, CDR2 SAAAGT. CDR3 sequence reads: CASSYDWEGGGTDTQYF. The CDR3 DNA reads TGTGCCAGCAGTTATGATTGGGAAGGGGGGGGCACAGATACGCAGTATTTT.

The J gene is TRBJ1-2, the V gene TRBV18; 7 bases map to TRBD1. Germline CDR1 is KGHSH and CDR2 is LQKENI. V lost 3 bases to trimming and J lost 4 bases; unmatched junction nucleotides: 2. The CDR3 extends over 13 amino acids. The CDR3 spells CASSPSGGYGYTF. CDR3 bases: TGTGCCAGCTCACCTTCAGGGGGCTATGGCTACACCTTC.

The V call is TRBV28, the J call TRBJ1-4; D is perhaps TRBD1 (6 bases). CDR1 is MDHEN, CDR2 SYDVKM, per germline. CDR3 length: 16 amino acids. Trimming removed 4 bases from V and 1 base from J, with 13 bases in between. For the CDR3, the DNA is TGTGCCAGCAGTTCAGGACAGTTTCAAACTAATGAAAAACTGTTTTTT. Protein: CASSSGQFQTNEKLFF.

This clone was found a few times. The chain carries TRBV28 and TRBJ2-5; D might be TRBD1 (6 bases). Germline values: CDR1 MDHEN, CDR2 SYDVKM. This CDR3 contains 16 residues. Trimming stripped 4 bases from V and 4 bases from J, with 19 bases between. The CDR3 nucleotides read TGTGCCAGCAGTTCCCCACGACTCCTAGGGGGAGAGACCCAGTACTTC. This encodes CASSSPRLLGGETQYF. The whole variable domain, remainder taken from reference TRBV28 and TRBJ2-5, is DVKVTQSSRYLVKRTGEKVFLECVQDMDHENMFWYRQDPGLGLRLIYFSYDVKMKEKGDIPEGYSVSREKKERFSLILESASTNQTSMYLCASSSPRLLGGETQYFGPGTRLLVL.

This chain uses TRBV11-3 with TRBJ1-6; TRBD1 might be the D (6 bases). Trimming removed 3 bases from V and 5 bases from J, with 11 bases in between. CDR1 and CDR2 (germline): SGHNT, YENEEA. This CDR3 has 15 residues. The DNA of the CDR3 is TGTGCCAGCAGCTTGCCCAAGGGGGATAATTCACCCCTCCACTTT. This encodes CASSLPKGDNSPLHF.

This chain uses TRBV28 with TRBJ1-3; weak D call: TRBD1 (6 bases). V lost 7 bases to trimming and J lost 0 bases, with 19 bases between them. The CDR3 runs 17 residues. The germline gives CDR1 MDHEN, CDR2 SYDVKM. CDR3 residues: CASIPSRGTSSGNTIYF. The DNA for the CDR3 is TGTGCCAGCATCCCCAGCAGGGGAACTAGCTCTGGAAACACCATATATTTT.

The V call is TRBV12-5, the J call TRBJ1-1; D is undetermined. Germline V gene sequence: CDR1 LGHNT, CDR2 FRNRAP. The CDR3 contains 13 residues. The CDR3 sequence is CASTVRMGTEAFF. The CDR3 DNA reads as TGTGCCAGCACCGTTAGAATGGGGACTGAAGCTTTCTTT.

This sequence joins TRBV22-1 and TRBJ1-1. TRBV22-1 is termed a pseudogene. The CDR3 covers 14 residues. DNA for the CDR3: TGTGCCAGCAGTGAAGCGCTTGCCTACCTTGAAGCTTTCTTT. Its protein is CASSEALAYLEAFF.

This clone appeared a few times. The genes are TRBV14 and TRBJ2-1, with 10 bases that match TRBD2. CDR1 and CDR2 (germline): SGHDN, FVKESK. J was trimmed by 4 bases and V by 3 bases; bases with no gene match: 3. This CDR3 is 15 amino acids long. The CDR3 nucleotides read TGTGCCAGCAGCCATGTAGCGGGGGGTTACAATGAGCAGTTCTTC. Translating gives CASSHVAGGYNEQFF.

V is TRBV6-8 and J is TRBJ2-3, with 14 nucleotides matching TRBD2. The CDR3 length is 18 residues. Germline V gene lookup returns CDR1 MNHGY and CDR2 SAAAGT. J was trimmed by 1 base and V by 7 bases; bases with no gene match: 10. In nucleotides, the CDR3 is TGTGCCAGCACCGGGCTTGGGACTAGCGGGGGACGCACAGATACGCAGTATTTT. Translation: CASTGLGTSGGRTDTQYF.

V gene TRBV1 combines with J gene TRBJ1-2. TRBV1 is a pseudogene locus. CDR3 length equals 14 residues. In DNA, the CDR3 is TGCGCCAGCAGCCAAGACCAGGGACCTTATGGCTACACCTTC. Translating it yields CASSQDQGPYGYTF.

On this clone itself: The read includes an ambiguous or uncalled nucleotide; its amino acid is shown as X. The rearrangement uses TRBV11-3 and TRBJ2-5; no reliable D call. The CDR3 consists of 14 residues. Germline V gene data show CDR1 as SGHNT and CDR2 as YENEEA. The V and J ends lost 3 bases and 1 base respectively, with 9 bases between them. DNA for the CDR3: TGTGCCAGCAGCTTGRCCAGACTCCAAGAGACCCAGTACTTC. Residues: CASSLXRLQETQYF.

This chain connects TRBV11-3 to TRBJ1-2, with D hard to call. Looked up from germline, CDR1 is SGHNT and CDR2 is YENEEA. Trimming took off 4 bases at V and 2 bases at J, with 17 bases between the two ends. CDR3 length: 16 residues. The CDR3: CASSSVGLLWNYGYTF. CDR3 bases: TGTGCCAGCAGCTCCGTGGGTCTTCTATGGAACTATGGCTACACCTTC.

The chain has TRBV10-1 and TRBJ2-7; D not resolved. The V and J ends lost 6 bases and 0 bases respectively, with 27 bases between them. The CDR3 totals 19 residues. Germline V gene data show CDR1 as WNHNN and CDR2 as SYGVQD (reference sequence). The CDR3 protein is CASRDKRTVLGRGSYEQYF. For the CDR3, the DNA is TGCGCCAGCAGAGACAAGAGGACCGTCCTAGGAAGAGGCTCCTACGAGCAGTACTTC.

The chain carries TRBV19 and TRBJ2-7, with D hard to call. Trimming took off 1 base at V and 0 bases at J, with 7 bases between the two ends. This CDR3 contains 14 residues. Germline V gene sequence: CDR1 LNHDA, CDR2 SQIVND (reference sequence). This CDR3 reads CASSIAPASYEQYF. Here the CDR3 DNA reads TGTGCCAGTAGTATAGCCCCGGCCTCCTACGAGCAGTACTTC.

The J gene is TRBJ2-7, the V gene TRBV18; 9 positions match TRBD1. Germline V gene data show CDR1 as KGHSH and CDR2 as LQKENI. Unmatched junction bases numbered 6, after V lost 3 bases and J lost 3 bases. The CDR3 has 15 residues. The CDR3, as DNA: TGTGCCAGCTCACCGCCGGGACAGGGTGGCTACGAGCAGTACTTC. Amino acids: CASSPPGQGGYEQYF.